This TCR beta chain is drawn from a study of T-cell memory formation after mild COVID-19. Findings of the study overall: CD4+ clones that contracted lay mainly in CM and EM; CD8+ ones lay in EMRA. Proof of SARS-CoV-2 specificity was absent for the second-wave clones that crested on day 37.

This clonotype appeared a few times. Antigen: not known. The germline gives CDR1 MRHNA, CDR2 SNTAGT. This CDR3 is built from 13 residues. Trimming removed 3 bases at V and 9 bases at J, with 14 bases between. With constant-segment primers, 5'RACE yielded cDNA libraries of TCR alpha and TCR beta that carried sample barcodes and UMIs. TCRdb ran MiXCR on the 5' RACE reads and lists one entry per CDR3 protein. This table has hundreds of thousands of distinct CDR3 sequences, roughly 18% appearing once. Material for sequencing was PBMCs or a T cell subset sorted from them (not recorded which). The chain joins TRBV6-4 to TRBJ1-1; perhaps TRBD1 as D (5 bases). This TCR was sampled from an adult woman who had mild COVID-19 (a few samples of this study predate the infection). Cell type and time point are not known. DNA for the CDR3: TGTGCCAGCAGTGATGGGGGGACCGGAAAAGCTTTCTTT. It translates to CASSDGGTGKAFF.